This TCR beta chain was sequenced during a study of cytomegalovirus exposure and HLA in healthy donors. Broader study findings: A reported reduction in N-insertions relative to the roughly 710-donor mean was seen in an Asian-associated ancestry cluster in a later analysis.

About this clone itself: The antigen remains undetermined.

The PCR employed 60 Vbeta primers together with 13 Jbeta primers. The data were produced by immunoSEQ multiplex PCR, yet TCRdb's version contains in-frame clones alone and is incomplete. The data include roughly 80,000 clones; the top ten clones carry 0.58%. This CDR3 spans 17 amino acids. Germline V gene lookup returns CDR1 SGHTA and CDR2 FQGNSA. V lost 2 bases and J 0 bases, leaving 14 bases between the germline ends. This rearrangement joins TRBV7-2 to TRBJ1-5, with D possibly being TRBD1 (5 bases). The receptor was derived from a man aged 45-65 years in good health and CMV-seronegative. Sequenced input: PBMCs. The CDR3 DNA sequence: TGTGCCAGCAGCTTAAGAAGGGGAGGATATAGCAATCAGCCCCAGCATTTT. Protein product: CASSLRRGGYSNQPQHF.